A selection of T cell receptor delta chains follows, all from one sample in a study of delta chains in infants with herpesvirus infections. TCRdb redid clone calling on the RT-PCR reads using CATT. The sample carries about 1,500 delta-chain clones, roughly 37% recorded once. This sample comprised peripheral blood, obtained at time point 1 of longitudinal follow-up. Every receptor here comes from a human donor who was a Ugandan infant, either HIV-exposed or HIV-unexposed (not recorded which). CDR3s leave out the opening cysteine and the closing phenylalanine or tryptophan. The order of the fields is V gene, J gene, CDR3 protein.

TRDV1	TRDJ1	ALGDGAFLRPGGRHTDKLI
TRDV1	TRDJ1	ALGGPVGVTDKLI
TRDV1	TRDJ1	ALGETHVIPGGYARVYTDKLI
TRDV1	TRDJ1	ALGVFLPRYELRLI
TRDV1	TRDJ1	ALGDYWGMATDKLI
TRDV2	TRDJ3	ACDTILGDTWDTRQMF
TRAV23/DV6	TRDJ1	AVPSYRGIRGNTDKLI
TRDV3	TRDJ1	AFNPSYISTGGYATDKLI
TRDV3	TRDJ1	AFIRYWGIPDKLI
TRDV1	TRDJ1	ALGVFHNQRPKLI
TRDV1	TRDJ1	ALGVFTDKLI
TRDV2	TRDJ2	ACDTWGTAQLF
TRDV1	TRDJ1	ALGEKPSYDKGYWGPTRKLI
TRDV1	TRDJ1	ALGEVALRVWLGDTAYTDKLI
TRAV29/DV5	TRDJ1	AAKGPSSGGYAEDKLI
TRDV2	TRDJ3	ACDTGGFRSSWDTRQMF
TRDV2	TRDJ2	ACDTWGIAAQLF
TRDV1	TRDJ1	ALGDLLGVGGMVTDKLI
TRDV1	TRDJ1	ALGGPLDYFTGERIPYTDKLI
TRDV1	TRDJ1	ALGETVRRSGGTEMYTDKLI
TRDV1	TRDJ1	ALGELTYWGKYTDKLI
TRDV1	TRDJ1	ALGRLKPHTGGPYRQYTDKLI
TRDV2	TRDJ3	ACATPYWGSSWDTRQMF
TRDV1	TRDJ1	ALGDLPAFLQRGGGYTDKLI
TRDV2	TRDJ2	ACDPVLGDTKPSLTAQLF
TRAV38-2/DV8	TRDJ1	AYSGSNWGMYTDKLI
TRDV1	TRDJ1	ALGDSFLTTTDKLI
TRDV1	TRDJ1	ALGELQRGGIRVITTDKLI
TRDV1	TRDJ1	ALGELPSRWGIPRRDKLI
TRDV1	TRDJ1	ALGPPSSTVKLI
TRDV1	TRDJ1	ALGERIHWGIRAIFHTDKLI
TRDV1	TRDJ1	ALGDANFLLGAKLI
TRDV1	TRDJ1	ALGGGPSYGGIRYSYTDKLI
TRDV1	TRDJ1	ALGEQRLLSVLGDTDKLI
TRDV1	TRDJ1	ALGGPPRWYWGRDKLI
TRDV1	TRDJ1	ALGEPNRWDHTDKLI